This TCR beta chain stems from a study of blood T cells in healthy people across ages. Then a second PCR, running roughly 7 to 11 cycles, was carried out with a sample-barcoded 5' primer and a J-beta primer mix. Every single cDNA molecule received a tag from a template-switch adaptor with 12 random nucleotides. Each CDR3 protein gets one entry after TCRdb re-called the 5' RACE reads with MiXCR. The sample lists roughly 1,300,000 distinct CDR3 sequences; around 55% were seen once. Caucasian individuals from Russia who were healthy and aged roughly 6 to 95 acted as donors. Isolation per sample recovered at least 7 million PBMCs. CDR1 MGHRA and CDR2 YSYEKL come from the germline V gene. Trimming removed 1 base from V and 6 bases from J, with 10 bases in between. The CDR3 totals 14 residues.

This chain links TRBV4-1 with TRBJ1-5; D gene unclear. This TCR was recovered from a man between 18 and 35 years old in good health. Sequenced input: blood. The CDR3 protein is CASSQVRVSQPQHF. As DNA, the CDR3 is TGCGCCAGCAGCCAAGTTCGGGTGAGTCAGCCCCAGCATTTT.